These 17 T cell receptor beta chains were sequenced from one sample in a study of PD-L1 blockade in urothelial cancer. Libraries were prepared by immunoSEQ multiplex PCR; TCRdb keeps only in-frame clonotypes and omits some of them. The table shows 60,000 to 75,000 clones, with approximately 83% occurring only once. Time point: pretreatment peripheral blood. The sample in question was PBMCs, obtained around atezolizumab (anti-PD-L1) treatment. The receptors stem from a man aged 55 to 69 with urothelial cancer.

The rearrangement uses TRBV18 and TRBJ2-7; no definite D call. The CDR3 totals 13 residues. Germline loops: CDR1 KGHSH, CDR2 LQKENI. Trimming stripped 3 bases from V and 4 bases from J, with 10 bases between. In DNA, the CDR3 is TGTGCCAGCTCACCTAATGTGCAGTACGAGCAGTACTTC. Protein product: CASSPNVQYEQYF.

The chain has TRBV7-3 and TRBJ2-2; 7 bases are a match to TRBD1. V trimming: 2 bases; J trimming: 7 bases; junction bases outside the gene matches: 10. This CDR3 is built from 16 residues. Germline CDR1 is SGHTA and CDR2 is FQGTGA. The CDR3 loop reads CASSLSGRGNVGELFF. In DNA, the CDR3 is TGTGCCAGCAGCTTATCCGGCAGGGGGAATGTCGGGGAGCTGTTTTTT.

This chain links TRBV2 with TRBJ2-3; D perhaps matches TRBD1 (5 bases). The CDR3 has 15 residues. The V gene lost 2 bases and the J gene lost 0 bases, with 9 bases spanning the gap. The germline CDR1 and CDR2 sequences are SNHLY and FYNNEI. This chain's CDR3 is CASSEQGSSTDTQYF. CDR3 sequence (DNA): TGTGCCAGCAGTGAACAGGGAAGTAGCACAGATACGCAGTATTTT.

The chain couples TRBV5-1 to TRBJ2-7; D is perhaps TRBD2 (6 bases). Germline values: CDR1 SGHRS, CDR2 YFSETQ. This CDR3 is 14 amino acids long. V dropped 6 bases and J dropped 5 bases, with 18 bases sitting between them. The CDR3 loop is CASKAPGDPNEQYF. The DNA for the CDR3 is TGCGCCAGCAAAGCCCCGGGGGATCCCAACGAGCAGTACTTC.

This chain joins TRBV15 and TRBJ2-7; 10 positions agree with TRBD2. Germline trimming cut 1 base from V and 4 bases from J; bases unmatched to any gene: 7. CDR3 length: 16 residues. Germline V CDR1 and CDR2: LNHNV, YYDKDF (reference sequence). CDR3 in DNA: TGTGCCACCAGCAGAGTGGGAGCGGGGGGGCGGTACGAGCAGTACTTC. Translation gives CATSRVGAGGRYEQYF. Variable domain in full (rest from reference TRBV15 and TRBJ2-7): DAMVIQNPRYQVTQFGKPVTLSCSQTLNHNVMYWYQQKSSQAPKLLFHYYDKDFNNEADTPDNFQSRRPNTSFCFLDIRSPGLGDTAMYLCATSRVGAGGRYEQYFGPGTRLTVT.

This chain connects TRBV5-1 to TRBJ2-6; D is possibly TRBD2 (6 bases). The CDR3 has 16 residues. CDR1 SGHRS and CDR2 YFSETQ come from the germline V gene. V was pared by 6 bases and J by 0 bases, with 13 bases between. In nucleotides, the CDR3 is TGCGCCAGCACTGAGGGGAGGAACTCTGGGGCCAACGTCCTGACTTTC. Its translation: CASTEGRNSGANVLTF.

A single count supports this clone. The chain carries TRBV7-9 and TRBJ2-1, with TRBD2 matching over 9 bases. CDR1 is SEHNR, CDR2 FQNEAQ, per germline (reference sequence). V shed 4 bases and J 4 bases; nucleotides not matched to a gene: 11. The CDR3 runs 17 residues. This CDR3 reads CASSSLLRGGNYNEQFF. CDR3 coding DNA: TGTGCCAGCAGCTCCCTTTTGCGGGGGGGCAATTACAATGAGCAGTTCTTC.

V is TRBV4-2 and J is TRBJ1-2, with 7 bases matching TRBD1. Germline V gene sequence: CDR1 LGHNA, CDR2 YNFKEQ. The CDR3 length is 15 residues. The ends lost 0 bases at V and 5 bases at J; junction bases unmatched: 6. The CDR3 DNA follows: TGTGCCAGCAGCCAAGACCTGGGACAGATTTATGGCTACACCTTC. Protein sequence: CASSQDLGQIYGYTF.

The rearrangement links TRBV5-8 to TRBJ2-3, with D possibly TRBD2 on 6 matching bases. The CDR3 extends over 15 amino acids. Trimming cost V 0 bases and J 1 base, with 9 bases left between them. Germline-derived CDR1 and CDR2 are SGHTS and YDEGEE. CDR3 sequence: CASSLGASGTDTQYF. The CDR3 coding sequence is TGTGCCAGCAGCTTGGGTGCTAGCGGCACAGATACGCAGTATTTT.

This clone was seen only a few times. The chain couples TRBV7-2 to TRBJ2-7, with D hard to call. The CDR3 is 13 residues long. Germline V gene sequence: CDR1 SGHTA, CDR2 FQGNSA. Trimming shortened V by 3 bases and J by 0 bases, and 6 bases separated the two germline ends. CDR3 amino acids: CASSLGPSYEQYF. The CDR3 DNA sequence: TGTGCCAGCAGCTTGGGCCCCTCCTACGAGCAGTACTTC.

The CDR3 spells CASSSADRRDEQFF. The DNA of the CDR3 is TGTGCCAGCAGCTCCGCGGACAGGCGGGATGAGCAGTTCTTC. The rearrangement uses TRBV7-3 and TRBJ2-1, with 7 bases that match TRBD1. This CDR3 is built from 14 residues. Germline CDR1 is SGHTA and CDR2 is FQGTGA. Losses at the gene ends were 4 bases for V and 8 bases for J; bases not matched to a gene: 8.

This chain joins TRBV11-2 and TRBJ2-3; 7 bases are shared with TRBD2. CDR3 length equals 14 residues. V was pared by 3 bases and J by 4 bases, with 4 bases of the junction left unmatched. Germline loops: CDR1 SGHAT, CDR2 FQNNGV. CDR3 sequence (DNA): TGTGCCAGCAGCTTCGCGGGGGTATCAGATACGCAGTATTTT. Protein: CASSFAGVSDTQYF.

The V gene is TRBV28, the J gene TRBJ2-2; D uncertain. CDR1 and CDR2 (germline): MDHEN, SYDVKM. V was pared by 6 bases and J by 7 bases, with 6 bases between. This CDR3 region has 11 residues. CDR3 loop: CASRRGGELFF. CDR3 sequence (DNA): TGTGCCAGCAGAAGAGGCGGGGAGCTGTTTTTT.

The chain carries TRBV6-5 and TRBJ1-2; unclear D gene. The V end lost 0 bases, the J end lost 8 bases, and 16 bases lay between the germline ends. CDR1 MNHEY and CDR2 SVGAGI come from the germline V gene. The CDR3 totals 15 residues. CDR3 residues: CASSYSRVPTKGYTF. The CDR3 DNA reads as TGTGCCAGCAGTTACTCGAGGGTTCCGACTAAGGGCTACACCTTC.

Here the CDR3 reads CASKSTSGDYNEQFF. The CDR3 coding sequence is TGTGCCAGCAAGTCGACTAGCGGGGACTACAATGAGCAGTTCTTC. The rearrangement joins TRBV13 to TRBJ2-1; 11 bases line up with TRBD2. This CDR3 is 15 amino acids long. The germline V gene encodes CDR1 PRHDT and CDR2 FYEKMQ (reference sequence). V gave up 7 bases and J gave up 3 bases; unmatched junction bases: 5.

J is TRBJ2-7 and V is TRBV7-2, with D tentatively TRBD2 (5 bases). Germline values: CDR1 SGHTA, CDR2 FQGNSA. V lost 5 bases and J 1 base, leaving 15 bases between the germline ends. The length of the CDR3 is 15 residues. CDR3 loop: CASSPFPRGSYEQYF. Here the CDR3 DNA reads TGTGCCAGCAGCCCGTTTCCTCGGGGATCCTACGAGCAGTACTTC.

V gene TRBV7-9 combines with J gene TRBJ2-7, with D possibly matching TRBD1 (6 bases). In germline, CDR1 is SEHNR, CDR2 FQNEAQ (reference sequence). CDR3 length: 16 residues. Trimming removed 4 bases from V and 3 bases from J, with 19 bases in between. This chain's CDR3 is CASSSPLRDTNYEQYF. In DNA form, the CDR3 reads TGTGCCAGCAGCTCACCGCTCCGGGACACTAACTACGAGCAGTACTTC.